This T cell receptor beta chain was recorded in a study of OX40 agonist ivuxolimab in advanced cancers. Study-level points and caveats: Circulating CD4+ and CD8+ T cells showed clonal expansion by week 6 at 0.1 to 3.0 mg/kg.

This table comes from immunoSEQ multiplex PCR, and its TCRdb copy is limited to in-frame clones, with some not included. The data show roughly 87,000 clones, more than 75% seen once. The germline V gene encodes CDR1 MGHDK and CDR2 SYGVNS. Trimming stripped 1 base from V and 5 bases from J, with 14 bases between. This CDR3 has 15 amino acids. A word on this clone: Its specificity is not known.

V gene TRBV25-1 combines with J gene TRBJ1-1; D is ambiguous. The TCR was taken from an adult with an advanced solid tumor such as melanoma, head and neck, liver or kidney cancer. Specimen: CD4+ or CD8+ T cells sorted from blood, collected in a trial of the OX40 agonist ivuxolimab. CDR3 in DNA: TGTGCCAGCAGTGAATTGTGGGGAATGGGGACTGAAGCTTTCTTT. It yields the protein CASSELWGMGTEAFF.